The clone carrying this T cell receptor beta chain was seen only a few times. This record belongs to a study of CD8 T cells in ankylosing spondylitis. TCRdb itself ran the 5' RACE reads through MiXCR, one entry per CDR3 protein. The sample holds 150,000 to 200,000 distinct CDR3 sequences, about an eighth seen once. Germline-derived CDR1 and CDR2 are SNHLY and FYNNEI. The V gene end was trimmed by 5 bases and the J gene end by 3 bases; junction bases not matched to a gene: 8. This CDR3 has 16 residues. The chain combines TRBV2 with TRBJ1-3; 9 nucleotides agree with TRBD1. This TCR derives from a female donor with ankylosing spondylitis or in good health (not recorded which). The source material was blood, either unsorted or a sorted T cell fraction (not recorded which). The CDR3 DNA follows: TGTGCCAGCAGTTCTGACAGGGGGGACATTGGAAACACCATATATTTT. It yields the protein CASSSDRGDIGNTIYF.